This T cell receptor beta chain is drawn from a study of T cells after yellow fever vaccination. Study findings and constraints: A limited proportion of clonotypes was detected within both the CD4 and CD8 compartments.

By 5'RACE template switching, TCR cDNA was produced, with a universal primer site and UMIs added in the process. TCRdb analysed the 5' RACE reads with MiXCR anew, one entry per CDR3 protein. The sample shows hundreds of thousands of distinct CDR3 sequences, around 12% of them seen only once. Details on this clonotype: Its target is not known.

The CDR3 totals 16 residues. CDR1 and CDR2 from the germline V gene are LGHNA and YNFKEQ. V lost 0 bases and J lost 1, with 12 bases in between. The sequenced sample was CD4+ T cells sorted from PBMCs, obtained 15 days after the yellow fever booster vaccination. This clonotype was obtained from a man between 18 and 35 years old who received the YFV17D yellow fever vaccine. The chain couples TRBV4-2 to TRBJ2-5, with unresolved D. The CDR3 DNA follows: TGTGCCAGCAGCCAAGATCTGGCCCTGGGCCAAGAGACCCAGTACTTC. Translating gives CASSQDLALGQETQYF.